This TCR beta chain was obtained from a study of beta chain features in type 1 diabetes. Study conclusions and caveats: The naive, central memory and Treg TCRB repertoires showed an apparent similarity that was greater among patients than among healthy donors. Among type 1 diabetes patients, VDJ junctions had fewer insertions and more deletions. HLA effects on TCRB rearrangement stayed unresolved here. cDNA-based reads could over-represent cells with high TCR expression.

The whole isolated RNA underwent reverse transcription, so sequencing captured expressed TCRB transcripts. The method was immunoSEQ multiplex PCR; TCRdb's version includes in-frame clones alone and lacks a portion of them. Of a few hundred thousand clones in the sample, 27% were seen once. Turning to this clone: Its specificity is not known. Different DNA sequences within this sample yield the same CDR3.

Germline V gene data show CDR1 as SGHTA and CDR2 as FQGNSA. The CDR3 contains 15 residues. The V and J ends lost 5 bases and 3 bases, in that order; junction bases with no gene match: 3. This sequence joins TRBV7-2 and TRBJ2-3; TRBD2 aligns across 12 bases. Material: central memory CD4+ T cells from blood. The TCR was taken from a man aged 25-45 years in good health. The CDR3 region is CASSPTSGGTDTQYF. In DNA, the CDR3 is TGTGCCAGCAGCCCTACTAGCGGGGGGACAGATACGCAGTATTTT.